This T cell receptor beta chain comes out of a study of control samples from healthy donors and cancer patients. Germline assignment: CDR1 SNHLY and CDR2 FYNNEI. Unmatched junction bases numbered 5, after V lost 1 base and J lost 4 bases. The CDR3 is 15 amino acids. The table came from immunoSEQ multiplex PCR; TCRdb's copy has only in-frame clones and leaves some out. The profile shows 75,000 to 100,000 clones, almost 90% of them singletons. Sequencing input: blood. The receptor was derived from a man in his thirties or forties in good health. The chain recombines TRBV2 with TRBJ1-2, with TRBD1 matching 8 bases. The CDR3 loop reads CASSEEGQGIYGYTF. DNA for the CDR3: TGTGCCAGCAGTGAAGAAGGACAGGGCATCTATGGCTACACCTTC. The whole variable domain, remainder taken from reference TRBV2 and TRBJ1-2, is EPEVTQTPSHQVTQMGQEVILRCVPISNHLYFYWYRQILGQKVEFLVSFYNNEISEKSEIFDDQFSVERPDGSNFTLKIRSTKLEDSAMYFCASSEEGQGIYGYTFGSGTRLTVV.